The 17 T cell receptor beta chains below come from one sample, sequenced in a study of T cell responses to AZD1222 COVID-19 vaccine. Only in-frame clones appear in the TCRdb table, and some are missing; sequencing was by immunoSEQ multiplex PCR. The sample has 95,000 to 150,000 clones; about 87% are singletons. Material: peripheral blood, obtained on day 0 of AZD1222 vaccination. These receptor sequences come from an adult in good health.

This clone was detected a few times. This chain links TRBV20-1 with TRBJ2-3; the D is unclear. V was shortened by 3 bases and J by 3 bases, with 7 bases between the two germline ends. This CDR3 has 12 amino acids. Per the germline V gene, CDR1 is DFQATT and CDR2 is SNEGSKA (reference sequence). The CDR3 loop is CSASDLTDTQYF. The CDR3 DNA follows: TGCAGTGCTAGTGACCTTACAGATACGCAGTATTTT.

V is TRBV5-1 and J is TRBJ2-3; D is perhaps TRBD2 (6 bases). Trimming cost V 5 bases and J 0 bases, with 16 bases left between them. The CDR3 runs 16 residues. Per the germline V gene, CDR1 is SGHRS and CDR2 is YFSETQ. This CDR3 reads CASRAGRGTSTDTQYF. CDR3 sequence (DNA): TGCGCCAGCAGGGCCGGGAGAGGAACGAGCACAGATACGCAGTATTTT.

V is TRBV18 and J is TRBJ1-5; 8 bases align to TRBD1. This CDR3 contains 14 residues. Germline CDR1 and CDR2: KGHSH and LQKENI. The ends lost 5 bases at V and 6 bases at J; junction bases unmatched: 6. The DNA of the CDR3 is TGTGCCAGCTCATTCGAGGACAGGGCTCAGCCCCAGCATTTT. This translates into CASSFEDRAQPQHF.

The chain employs TRBV5-1 and TRBJ1-4; D unclear. The CDR3 extends over 14 amino acids. Trimming cost V 7 bases and J 0 bases, with 10 bases left between them. CDR1 and CDR2 (germline): SGHRS, YFSETQ. As DNA, the CDR3 is TGCGCCAGCTCCCCGACGGCAACTAATGAAAAACTGTTTTTT. Translation gives CASSPTATNEKLFF.

This chain links TRBV7-3 with TRBJ2-1; TRBD2 agrees at 8 bases. Germline V lookup: CDR1 SGHTA, CDR2 FQGTGA. The CDR3 covers 16 residues. The V gene end was trimmed by 5 bases and the J gene end by 0 bases; junction bases not matched to a gene: 6. The CDR3 loop reads CASSRGRSSSYNEQFF. The DNA of the CDR3 is TGTGCCAGCAGCCGCGGGAGGTCGAGCTCCTACAATGAGCAGTTCTTC.

This sequence joins TRBV7-2 and TRBJ1-3; D gene unclear. Per germline, CDR1 SGHTA and CDR2 FQGNSA. V gave up 4 bases and J gave up 6 bases, with 7 bases separating them. The length of the CDR3 is 12 residues. CDR3 in amino acids: CASSSFKNTIYF. For the CDR3, the DNA is TGTGCCAGCAGCTCCTTCAAAAACACCATATATTTT.

The chain is built from TRBV30 and TRBJ2-3; D not resolved. The CDR3 covers 13 residues. Deletions cut 2 bases from V and 5 bases from J, with 11 bases between. Looked up from germline, CDR1 is GTSNPN and CDR2 is SVGIG (reference sequence). The DNA for the CDR3 is TGTGCCTGGAGTTACCGACCCGGAGATACGCAGTATTTT. Encoded protein: CAWSYRPGDTQYF. The full variable domain, with the rest looked up from reference TRBV30 and TRBJ2-3, is SQTIHQWPATLVQPVGSPLSLECTVEGTSNPNLYWYRQAAGRGLQLLFYSVGIGQISSEVPQNLSASRPQDRQFILSSKKLLLSDSGFYLCAWSYRPGDTQYFGPGTRLTVL.

This clone was recorded once. The CDR3 reads CASSPSSGSQETQYF. In DNA form, the CDR3 reads TGTGCCAGCTCCCCCAGCTCGGGGTCCCAAGAGACCCAGTACTTC. This chain connects TRBV18 to TRBJ2-5, with TRBD2 as a possible D gene (5 bases). The CDR3 sequence is 15 residues long. The germline gives CDR1 KGHSH, CDR2 LQKENI. The V gene lost 6 bases and the J gene lost 1 base, with 15 bases spanning the gap.

The chain couples TRBV4-2 to TRBJ2-5; 8 bases map to TRBD1. Germline V gene data show CDR1 as LGHNA and CDR2 as YNFKEQ. The junction had 8 bases not matched to a gene; V was cut back by 4 bases and J by 4 bases. The CDR3 runs to 15 residues. DNA for the CDR3: TGTGCCAGCAGCCCCCGACAGGGGTCAGCAGAGACCCAGTACTTC. Translating it yields CASSPRQGSAETQYF.

This sequence joins TRBV15 and TRBJ2-1; 7 nucleotides agree with TRBD2. This CDR3 spans 16 amino acids. Trimming at V came to 0 bases and at J to 4 bases, leaving 6 bases not matched to a gene. Germline values: CDR1 LNHNV, CDR2 YYDKDF (reference sequence). CDR3 in amino acids: CATSREGLAEYNEQFF. The CDR3 nucleotides are TGTGCCACCAGCAGAGAAGGGCTAGCGGAGTACAATGAGCAGTTCTTC. Based on the CDR3 plus reference TRBV15 and TRBJ2-1, the full variable domain is DAMVIQNPRYQVTQFGKPVTLSCSQTLNHNVMYWYQQKSSQAPKLLFHYYDKDFNNEADTPDNFQSRRPNTSFCFLDIRSPGLGDTAMYLCATSREGLAEYNEQFFGPGTRLTVL.

The chain links TRBV5-4 to TRBJ2-3, with D unresolved. CDR3 length equals 13 residues. CDR1 and CDR2 (germline): SGHNT, YYREEE (reference sequence). Trimming took 0 bases from V and 5 from J, leaving 7 bases between them. The CDR3: CASSLDGKDTQYF. The CDR3 region has the DNA TGTGCCAGCAGCTTGGACGGAAAAGATACGCAGTATTTT. Filled out from reference TRBV5-4 and TRBJ2-3, the complete variable domain reads ETGVTQSPTHLIKTRGQQVTLRCSSQSGHNTVSWYQQALGQGPQFIFQYYREEENGRGNFPPRFSGLQFPNYSSELNVNALELDDSALYLCASSLDGKDTQYFGPGTRLTVL.

This chain joins TRBV27 and TRBJ2-2; D may correspond to TRBD1 or TRBD2 (7 bases each). Germline CDR1 reads MNHEY; CDR2 reads SMNVEV (reference sequence). The V and J ends lost 6 bases and 7 bases respectively, with 21 bases between them. The length of the CDR3 is 16 residues. CDR3 sequence (DNA): TGTGCCAGCAGCGAGGGAGGGGGCAAGTGGGGCGGGGAGCTGTTTTTT. It yields the protein CASSEGGGKWGGELFF.

In regard to this clone: Additional DNA sequences in this sample encode the identical CDR3. CDR3 nucleotide sequence: TGTGCCAGCAGTTTGGGTAGGGGCACTGAAGCTTTCTTT. Protein product: CASSLGRGTEAFF. V usage is TRBV12-3 or TRBV12-4 and J usage is TRBJ1-1; D is perhaps TRBD1 (5 bases). Deletions cut 3 bases from V and 4 bases from J, with 9 bases between. The CDR3 is 13 amino acids.

J is TRBJ2-5 and V is TRBV29-1; TRBD1 is a possible D gene (5 bases). The V and J ends lost 7 bases and 5 bases respectively, with 26 bases between them. There are 16 residues in the CDR3. Per germline, CDR1 SQVTM and CDR2 ANQGSEA. The CDR3, as DNA: TGCAGCGAACAATCCCTTAGGGGCAGGGATGGTGAGACCCAGTACTTC. Its protein product is CSEQSLRGRDGETQYF.

The J gene is TRBJ1-2, the V gene TRBV7-9; TRBD1 agrees at 8 bases. The CDR3 covers 16 residues. The germline gives CDR1 SEHNR, CDR2 FQNEAQ (reference sequence). The ends lost 5 bases at V and 3 bases at J; junction bases unmatched: 11. The CDR3 DNA is TGTGCCAGCAGCATTCTCGACAGGGGACTCGACTATGGCTACACCTTC. This gives the protein CASSILDRGLDYGYTF.

This chain connects TRBV4-3 to TRBJ2-3, with 11 bases lining up with TRBD2. Germline V gives CDR1 LGHNA, CDR2 YSLEER. This CDR3 has 17 residues. Germline trimming cut 3 bases from V and 2 bases from J; bases unmatched to any gene: 7. The CDR3 here is CASSQISGGANTDTQYF. The CDR3 DNA reads as TGCGCCAGCAGCCAGATTAGCGGGGGGGCCAACACAGATACGCAGTATTTT.

In its sample, this clone was seen once. This chain links TRBV29-1 with TRBJ2-7; TRBD2 agrees at 8 bases. Trimming cost V 4 bases and J 4 bases; bases outside gene matches: 3. The CDR3 loop spans 12 amino acids. Germline values: CDR1 SQVTM, CDR2 ANQGSEA. The CDR3 sequence is CSVGREGYEQYF. The DNA for the CDR3 is TGCAGCGTTGGCCGGGAGGGGTACGAGCAGTACTTC.